A selection of T cell receptor beta chains follows, all from one sample in a study of T cells after posttransplantation cyclophosphamide. TCRdb keeps only in-frame clones here, not all; method: immunoSEQ multiplex PCR. The sample yields about 32,000 clones, around nine tenths seen once. The sequenced material came from naive CD4+ T cells sorted from blood. These receptors came from a man aged 30-40 years in good health and a related stem cell transplant donor. The CDR3 runs from the conserved cysteine through the conserved F or W. A D gene is named only where the DNA matches it firmly. The size field is filled for only some rows; it gives once, few, many or a size class.

>TRBJ2-5|11|-|-|TRBV5-1
CASRRGETQYF
TGCGCCAGCAGGAGAGGAGAGACCCAGTACTTC
>TRBJ1-4|15|-|-|TRBV27
CASSYFSGRNEKLFF
TGTGCCAGCAGCTATTTCTCAGGGAGGAATGAAAAACTGTTTTTT
>TRBJ1-5|15|-|-|TRBV19
CASTAGGDSNQPQHF
TGTGCCAGTACCGCCGGCGGGGACAGCAATCAGCCCCAGCATTTT
>TRBJ2-7|15|-|TRBD1|TRBV6-1
CASRSDRGRGDEQYF
TGTGCCAGCAGGAGTGACAGGGGGCGCGGGGACGAGCAGTACTTC
>TRBJ2-3|18|-|TRBD2|TRBV9
CASSVVGGTSGGTDTQYF
TGTGCCAGCAGCGTAGTTGGGGGGACTAGCGGGGGCACAGATACGCAGTATTTT
>TRBJ1-1|13|-|-|TRBV6-1
CASEGVGNTEAFF
TGTGCCAGCGAGGGGGTGGGGAACACTGAAGCTTTCTTT
>TRBJ2-1|16|-|-|TRBV7-7
CASSLGGPGSGNEQFF
TGTGCTAGCAGCTTAGGAGGCCCTGGGTCGGGCAATGAGCAGTTCTTC
>TRBJ2-7|15|-|TRBD1|TRBV4-2
CASSHGGTGASEQYF
TGTGCCAGCAGCCATGGGGGGACAGGCGCCAGCGAGCAGTACTTC
>TRBJ1-3|15|-|TRBD1|TRBV6-6
CASSSTGLSGNTIYF
TGTGCCAGCAGTTCGACAGGGCTGTCCGGAAACACCATATATTTT
>TRBJ2-2|14|-|-|TRBV7-8
CASSLGVRAGELFF
TGTGCCAGCAGCTTAGGGGTCAGGGCCGGGGAGCTGTTTTTT
>TRBJ1-1|14|once|TRBD1|TRBV2
CASSTMDRGAEAFF
TGTGCCAGCAGTACAATGGACAGGGGCGCTGAAGCTTTCTTT
>TRBJ2-1|16|-|TRBD2|TRBV11-3
CASSLDGTSSYNEQFF
TGTGCCAGCAGCTTAGACGGGACTAGCTCCTACAATGAGCAGTTCTTC
>TRBJ1-1|13|-|-|TRBV5-1
CASSLDSNTEAFF
TGCGCCAGCAGCTTGGACTCGAACACTGAAGCTTTCTTT
>TRBJ2-5|16|-|TRBD2|TRBV18
CASSPLAGGPVETQYF
TGTGCCAGCTCACCACTAGCGGGGGGGCCAGTGGAGACCCAGTACTTC
>TRBJ1-1|15|-|-|TRBV9
CASSVASGMGTEAFF
TGTGCCAGCAGCGTAGCGTCAGGAATGGGCACTGAAGCTTTCTTT
>TRBJ1-6|15|-|-|TRBV19
CASSPGAGDNSPLHF
TGTGCCAGTAGTCCCGGCGCAGGCGATAATTCACCCCTCCACTTT
>TRBJ2-1|15|-|TRBD2|TRBV7-2
CASSSDLAGYNEQFF
TGTGCCAGCAGCTCGGACTTAGCGGGTTACAATGAGCAGTTCTTC
>TRBJ1-4|12|-|-|TRBV29-1
CSVEDSLEKLFF
TGCAGCGTTGAAGACAGTCTGGAAAAACTGTTTTTT
>TRBJ1-5|14|-|-|TRBV19
CASSRRDSNQPQHF
TGTGCCAGTAGTAGGCGGGATAGCAATCAGCCCCAGCATTTT
>TRBJ2-7|16|-|-|TRBV6-5
CASSYSTVPPSYEQYF
TGTGCCAGCAGTTACTCGACAGTTCCACCCTCCTACGAGCAGTACTTC